This T cell receptor (beta chain) comes out of a study of T-cell memory formation after mild COVID-19. In the study overall: Largely donor-specific sequence clusters came from a couple of donors.

A note on this clonotype: Its antigen is not known.

Study observations and caveats: Pre-infection memory held some responding clones, suggesting pre-existing cross-reactive T cells responded. There was a balanced CD4/CD8 profile in clones contracting day 15 to 85, and later expanders leaned CD4+.

Using constant-segment primers, 5'RACE produced TCR alpha and TCR beta cDNA libraries carrying sample barcodes and UMIs. TCRdb called the 5' RACE reads again in MiXCR, with one record for every CDR3 protein. Here the sample spans some 69,000 distinct CDR3 sequences, over 15% being singletons. This CDR3 is 17 amino acids long. The germline CDR1 and CDR2 sequences are SGHVS and FNYEAQ. With V trimmed by 5 bases and J by 2 bases, 10 bases remained unmatched. The TCR originated in an adult woman who had mild COVID-19 (a few samples of this study predate the infection). Cell type and time point are not known. This chain links TRBV7-6 with TRBJ2-3; 10 bases agree with TRBD1. Sample: PBMCs or a T cell subset sorted from them (not recorded which). The CDR3 DNA reads as TGTGCCAGCAGCCTCCCTCGACAGGGGGCGTTCACAGATACGCAGTATTTT. Its protein is CASSLPRQGAFTDTQYF. Together with reference TRBV7-6 and TRBJ2-3, the CDR3 gives the full variable domain: GAGVSQSPRYKVTKRGQDVALRCDPISGHVSLYWYRQALGQGPEFLTYFNYEAQQDKSGLPNDRFSAERPEGSISTLTIQRTEQRDSAMYRCASSLPRQGAFTDTQYFGPGTRLTVL.